The subject of this entry is one T cell receptor (beta chain). V shed 4 bases and J 4 bases; nucleotides not matched to a gene: 6. CDR1 LNHDA and CDR2 SQIVND come from the germline V gene (reference sequence). CDR3 length equals 15 residues. The sample belongs to a study of technical replicates of blood from a handful of donors. Only in-frame clones appear in the TCRdb table, and some are missing; sequencing was by immunoSEQ multiplex PCR. The repertoire holds approximately 12,000 clones, 79% seen once, with roughly 14% in the top ten. The sequenced sample consisted of PBMCs. This sequence joins TRBV19 and TRBJ2-2; 7 bases are shared with TRBD1. This receptor was obtained from a human donor in good health. This chain's CDR3 is CASSTNTGVTGELFF. CDR3 coding DNA: TGTGCCAGTAGTACGAACACAGGGGTCACCGGGGAGCTGTTTTTT.